This TCR beta chain was recorded in a study of beta chain features in type 1 diabetes. General study findings and limits: Shortening that was moderate but significant affected the TCRB CDR3s of Type 1 diabetes patients in all four CD4+ subsets.

Every isolated RNA sample was fully reverse transcribed, so sequencing captured expressed TCRB transcripts. Sequenced by immunoSEQ multiplex PCR; TCRdb stores in-frame clones only, minus some. The sample carries about 220,000 clones, roughly a tenth recorded once. This clone occurred many times. The antigen is unknown. The CDR3 loop spans 16 amino acids. The germline CDR1 and CDR2 sequences are PRHDT and FYEKMQ (reference sequence). The germline V and J ends were trimmed by 0 bases and 3 bases, with 9 bases remaining between them. A single heparinised blood sample, averaging about 120 mL, was obtained per donor.

The sequence was obtained from a man between 18 and 29 years old in good health. This chain connects TRBV13 to TRBJ2-6, with D possibly TRBD2 on 5 matching bases. Sequenced: central memory CD4+ T cells from blood. The CDR3: CASSLGGVDGANVLTF. The CDR3, as DNA: TGTGCCAGCAGCTTAGGCGGGGTAGATGGGGCCAACGTCCTGACTTTC.